This entry features one T cell receptor (beta chain) sequence. Its specificity is not known. This sample is drawn from a study of regulatory and conventional T cells in RAG deficiency. The data were produced by immunoSEQ multiplex PCR, yet TCRdb's version contains in-frame clones alone and is incomplete. The data show tens of thousands of clones, 95% to 97% seen once. CDR3 length: 14 residues. V was shortened by 5 bases and J by 0 bases, with 9 bases between the two germline ends. Germline CDR1 is KGHSH and CDR2 is LQKENI. Findings and limits, study-wide: Omenn patients showed >75% Treg-Tconv overlap and shorter CDR3 lengths. Shannon entropy fell and Simpson indices rose in RAG-deficient patients.

Conventional CD4+ T cells were sorted from blood as CD25-low CD127-high cells. The same sample was also used in a study of regulatory T cells. This second report adds: The PCR used 52 TRBV and 13 TRBJ primers. Regulatory T cells showed the strongest V-J pair restriction and V/J gene skewing among patient repertoires.

The source material was CD25- CD4+ T cells sorted from blood. This clonotype originated in a human donor in good health. The chain joins TRBV18 to TRBJ2-3, with D possibly matching TRBD2 (6 bases). The CDR3: CASSGGTSTDTQYF. The DNA for the CDR3 is TGTGCCAGCTCAGGAGGGACTAGCACAGATACGCAGTATTTT.